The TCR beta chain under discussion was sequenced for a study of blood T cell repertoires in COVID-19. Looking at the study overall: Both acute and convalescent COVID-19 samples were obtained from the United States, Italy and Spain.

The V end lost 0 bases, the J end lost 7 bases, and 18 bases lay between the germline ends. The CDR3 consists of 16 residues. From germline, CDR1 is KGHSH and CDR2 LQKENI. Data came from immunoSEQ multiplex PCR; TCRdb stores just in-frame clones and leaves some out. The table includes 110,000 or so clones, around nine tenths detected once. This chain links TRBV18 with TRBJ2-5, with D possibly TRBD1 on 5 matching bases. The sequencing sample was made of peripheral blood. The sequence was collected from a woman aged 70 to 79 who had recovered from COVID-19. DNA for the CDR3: TGTGCCAGCTCACCACCCGTCGGATTGCCTAGGGGGACCCAGTACTTC. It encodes CASSPPVGLPRGTQYF. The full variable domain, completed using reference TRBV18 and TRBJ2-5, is NAGVMQNPRHLVRRRGQEARLRCSPMKGHSHVYWYRQLPEEGLKFMVYLQKENIIDESGMPKERFSAEFPKEGPSILRIQQVVRGDSAAYFCASSPPVGLPRGTQYFGPGTRLLVL.